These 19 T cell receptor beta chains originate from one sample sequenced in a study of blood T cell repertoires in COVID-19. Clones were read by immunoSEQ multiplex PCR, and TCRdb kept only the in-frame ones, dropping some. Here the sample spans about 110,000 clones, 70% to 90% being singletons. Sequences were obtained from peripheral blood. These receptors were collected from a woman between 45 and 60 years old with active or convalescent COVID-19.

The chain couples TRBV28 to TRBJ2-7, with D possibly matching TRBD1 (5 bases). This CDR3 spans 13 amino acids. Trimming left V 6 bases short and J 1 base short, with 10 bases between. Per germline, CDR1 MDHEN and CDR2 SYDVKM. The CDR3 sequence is CASSLTASYEQYF. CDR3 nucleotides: TGTGCCAGCAGCCTGACAGCTTCCTACGAGCAGTACTTC.

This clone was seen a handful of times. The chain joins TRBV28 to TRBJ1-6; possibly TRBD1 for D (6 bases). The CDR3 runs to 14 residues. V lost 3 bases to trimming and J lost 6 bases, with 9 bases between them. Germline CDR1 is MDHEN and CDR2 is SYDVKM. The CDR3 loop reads CASSFGQTNSPLHF. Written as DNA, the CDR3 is TGTGCCAGCAGTTTCGGACAGACTAATTCACCCCTCCACTTT.

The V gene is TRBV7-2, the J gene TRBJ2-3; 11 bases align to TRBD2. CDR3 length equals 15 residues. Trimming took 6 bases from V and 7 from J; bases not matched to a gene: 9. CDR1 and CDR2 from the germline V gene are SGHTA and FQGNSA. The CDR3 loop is CASRSTTSGMYTQYF. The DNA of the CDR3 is TGTGCCAGCAGATCCACGACTAGCGGGATGTATACGCAGTATTTT.

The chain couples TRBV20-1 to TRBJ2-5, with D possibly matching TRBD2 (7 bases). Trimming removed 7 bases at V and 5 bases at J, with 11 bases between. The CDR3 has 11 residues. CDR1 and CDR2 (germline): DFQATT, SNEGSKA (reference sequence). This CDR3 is CSGGREETQYF. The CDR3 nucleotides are TGCAGTGGGGGGCGGGAGGAGACCCAGTACTTC.

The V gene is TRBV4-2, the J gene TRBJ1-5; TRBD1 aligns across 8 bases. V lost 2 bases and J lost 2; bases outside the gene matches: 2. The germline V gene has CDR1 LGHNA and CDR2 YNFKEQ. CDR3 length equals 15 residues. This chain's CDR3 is CASSQTDRGNQPQHF. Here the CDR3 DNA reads TGTGCCAGCAGCCAAACGGACAGGGGCAATCAGCCCCAGCATTTT.

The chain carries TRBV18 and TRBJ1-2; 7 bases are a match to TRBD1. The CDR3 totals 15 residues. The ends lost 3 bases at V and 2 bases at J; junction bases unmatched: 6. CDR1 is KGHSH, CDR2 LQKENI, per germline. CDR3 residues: CASSPDLQGNYGYTF. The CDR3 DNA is TGTGCCAGCTCACCTGACTTACAGGGGAACTATGGCTACACCTTC.

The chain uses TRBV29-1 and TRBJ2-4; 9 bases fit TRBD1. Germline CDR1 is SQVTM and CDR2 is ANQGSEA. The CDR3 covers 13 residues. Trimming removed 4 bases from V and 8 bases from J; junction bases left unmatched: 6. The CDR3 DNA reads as TGCAGCGTTGGTTCGGGACAGGGCTACATTCAGTACTTC. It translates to CSVGSGQGYIQYF.

CDR3 nucleotides: TGTGCCAGCCGGGGGCTTAACCCCCGGGAGGGTCAGCCCCAGCATTTT. As protein: CASRGLNPREGQPQHF. The rearrangement joins TRBV11-3 to TRBJ1-5, with D perhaps TRBD1 (6 bases). The CDR3 is 16 amino acids. Trimming pared 8 bases from V and 6 bases from J, leaving 23 bases between. Germline V gene data show CDR1 as SGHNT and CDR2 as YENEEA.

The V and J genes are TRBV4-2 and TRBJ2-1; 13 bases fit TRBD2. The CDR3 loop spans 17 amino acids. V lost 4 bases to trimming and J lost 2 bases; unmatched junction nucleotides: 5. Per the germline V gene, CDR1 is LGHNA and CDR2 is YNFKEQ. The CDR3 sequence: CASSLRLAGGTYNEQFF. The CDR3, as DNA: TGTGCCAGCAGCCTAAGACTAGCGGGAGGTACCTACAATGAGCAGTTCTTC.

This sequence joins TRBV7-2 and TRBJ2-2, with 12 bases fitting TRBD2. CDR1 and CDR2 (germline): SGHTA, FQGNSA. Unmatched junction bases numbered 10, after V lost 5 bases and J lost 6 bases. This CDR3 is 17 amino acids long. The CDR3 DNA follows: TGTGCCAGCAGCCCAGGACTAGCGGGATCGGGGGCCGGGGAGCTGTTTTTT. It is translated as CASSPGLAGSGAGELFF.

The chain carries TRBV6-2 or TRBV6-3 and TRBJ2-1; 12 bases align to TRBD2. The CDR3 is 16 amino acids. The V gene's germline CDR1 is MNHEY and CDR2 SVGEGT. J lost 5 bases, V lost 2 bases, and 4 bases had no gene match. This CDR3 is CASSYLAGGPDNEQFF. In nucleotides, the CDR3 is TGTGCCAGCAGTTACCTAGCGGGAGGGCCCGACAATGAGCAGTTCTTC.

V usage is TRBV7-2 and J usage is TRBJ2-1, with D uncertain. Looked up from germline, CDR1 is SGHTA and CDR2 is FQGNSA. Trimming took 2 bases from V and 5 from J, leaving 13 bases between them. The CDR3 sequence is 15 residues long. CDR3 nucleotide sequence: TGTGCCAGCAGCTTAACGCAGTCAGGCAACAATGAGCAGTTCTTC. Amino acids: CASSLTQSGNNEQFF.

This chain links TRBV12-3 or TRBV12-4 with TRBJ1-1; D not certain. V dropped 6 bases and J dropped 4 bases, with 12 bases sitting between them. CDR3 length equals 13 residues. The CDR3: CASSSRSATEAFF. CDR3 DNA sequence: TGTGCCAGCAGCTCCCGGAGCGCCACTGAAGCTTTCTTT.

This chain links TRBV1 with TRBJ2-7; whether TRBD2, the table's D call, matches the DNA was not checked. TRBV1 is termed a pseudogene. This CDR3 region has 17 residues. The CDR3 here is CTSSQDLLAGGSHEQYF. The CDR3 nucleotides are TGCACCAGCAGCCAAGATCTACTAGCGGGAGGGTCACACGAGCAGTACTTC.

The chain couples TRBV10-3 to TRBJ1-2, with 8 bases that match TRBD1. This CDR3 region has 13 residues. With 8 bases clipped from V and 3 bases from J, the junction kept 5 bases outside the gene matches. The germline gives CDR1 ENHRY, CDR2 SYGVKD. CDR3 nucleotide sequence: TGTGCCATCGCAGGACAGGGCGACTATGGCTACACCTTC. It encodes CAIAGQGDYGYTF.

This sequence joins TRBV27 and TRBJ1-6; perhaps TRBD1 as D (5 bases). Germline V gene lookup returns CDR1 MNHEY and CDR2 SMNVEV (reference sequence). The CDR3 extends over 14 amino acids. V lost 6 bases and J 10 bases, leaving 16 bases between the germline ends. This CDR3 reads CASSPDRVGSPLHF. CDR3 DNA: TGTGCCAGCAGCCCAGACAGAGTTGGATCACCCCTCCACTTT.

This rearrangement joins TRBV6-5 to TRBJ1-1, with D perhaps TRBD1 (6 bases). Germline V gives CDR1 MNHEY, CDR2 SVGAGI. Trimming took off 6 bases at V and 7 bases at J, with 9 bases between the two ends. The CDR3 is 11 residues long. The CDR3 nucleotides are TGTGCCAGCAGCAGGGGAGATGAAGCTTTCTTT. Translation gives CASSRGDEAFF.

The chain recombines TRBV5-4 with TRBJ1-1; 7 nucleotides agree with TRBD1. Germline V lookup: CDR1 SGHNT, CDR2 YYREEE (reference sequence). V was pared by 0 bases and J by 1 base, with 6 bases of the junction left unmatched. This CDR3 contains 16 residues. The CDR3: CASSLGGRTGNTEAFF. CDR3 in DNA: TGTGCCAGCAGCTTGGGGGGCCGGACAGGGAACACTGAAGCTTTCTTT.

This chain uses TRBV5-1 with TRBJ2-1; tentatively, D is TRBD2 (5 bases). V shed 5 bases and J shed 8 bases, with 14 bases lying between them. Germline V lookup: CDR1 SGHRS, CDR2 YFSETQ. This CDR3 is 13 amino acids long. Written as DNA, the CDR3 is TGCGCCAGCAGTGAACGAGGGAATGATGAGCAGTTCTTC. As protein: CASSERGNDEQFF.